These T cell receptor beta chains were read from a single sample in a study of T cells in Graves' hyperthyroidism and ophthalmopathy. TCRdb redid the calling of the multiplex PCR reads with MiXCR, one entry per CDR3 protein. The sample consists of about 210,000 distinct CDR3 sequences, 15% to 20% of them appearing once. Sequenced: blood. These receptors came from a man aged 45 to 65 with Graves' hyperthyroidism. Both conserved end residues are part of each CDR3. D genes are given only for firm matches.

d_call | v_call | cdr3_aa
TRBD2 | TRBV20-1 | CSASKREGTGELFF
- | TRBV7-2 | CASTQGMGRADTQYF
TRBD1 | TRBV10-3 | CAISANGQGSSGANVLTF
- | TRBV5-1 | CASSANGGQETQYF
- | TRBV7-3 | CASSPQHGGTQNYGYTF
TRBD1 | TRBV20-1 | CSARDPQGAYEQYF
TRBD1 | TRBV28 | CASSFDREGEKLFF
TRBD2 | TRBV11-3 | CASSLGEVAGQFF
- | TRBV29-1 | CSARSNLDSEQYF
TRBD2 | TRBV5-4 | CASSEGLAQNNEQFF
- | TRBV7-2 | CASSLMVGRTGELFF
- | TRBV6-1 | CASSPLGGQNTEAFF
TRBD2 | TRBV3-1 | CASSPRLAGAQLYEQYF
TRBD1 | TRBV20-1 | CSARNGGQGYNSPLHF
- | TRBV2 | CASTREPREDGYTF
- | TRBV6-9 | CASSYLKTQYF
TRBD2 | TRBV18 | CASSPLQSWEGLKTQYF
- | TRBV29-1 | CSVAGTQYNEQFF
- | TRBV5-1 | CASSLEKGRAEAFF
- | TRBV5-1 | CASSLGSQETQYF
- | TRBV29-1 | CSVDSGGSTDTQYF
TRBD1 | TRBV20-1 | CSERGDRDPYEQYF
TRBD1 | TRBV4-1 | CASSQGGDRGNTEAFF
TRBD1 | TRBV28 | CASSRRGRGNTEAFF
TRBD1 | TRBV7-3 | CASSWGQGYGYTF
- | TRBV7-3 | CASSPPGSAGTGELFF
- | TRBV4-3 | CASSAWRGETQYF
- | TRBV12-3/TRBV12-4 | CASGITGELFF
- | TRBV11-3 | CASSFRESEYEQYF
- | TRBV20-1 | CSARSLFQETQYF
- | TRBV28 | CASSAGGGGNEKLFF
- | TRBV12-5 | CASGTGLAGETQYF
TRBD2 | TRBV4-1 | CASSLGTSGRQETQYF
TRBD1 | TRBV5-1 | CASSLQGARNEQYF
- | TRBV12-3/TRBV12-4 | CASTRALEGSQYSNQPQHF
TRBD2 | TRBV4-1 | CASSQGGGTGTHNEQFF
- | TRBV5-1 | CASSSRAENYEQYF
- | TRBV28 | CASARRTLGKQPQHF
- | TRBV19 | CASSRGVGPIEAFF
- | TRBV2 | CASSELDSTDTQYF
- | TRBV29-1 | CSVGGGNTEAFF
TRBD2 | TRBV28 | CASSLGGGRVSDTQYF
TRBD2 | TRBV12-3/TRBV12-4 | CASSFLGGRATNEQFF